This TCR beta chain was recorded in a study of CD8+ T cells in alopecia areata. The CDR3 sequence is 16 residues long. The sequencing template was cDNA reverse transcribed from extracted RNA. Using immunoSEQ multiplex PCR, the repertoire was profiled, and TCRdb retains in-frame clones only, with some absent. In the table there are over 90,000 clones, roughly 53% of which are singletons. Study conclusions and caveats: TCR sharing was clearer in mice than between patients, perhaps partly owing to patient HLA diversity. Alopecia totalis/universalis scalp especially showed more expanded CD8+ clones than normal scalp. Normal skin's resident alphabeta T cells are sequenced alongside lesional scalp T cells.

It was from PBMCs that CD4+ and CD8+ T cells were sorted. This clone ranks as medium-sized. Its specificity is unknown. Material for sequencing was CD4+ T cells sorted from blood. The clonotype originates from a human donor in good health. The chain uses TRBV21-1 and TRBJ2-7; the D call in the table, TRBD1, was not verified against the DNA. TRBV21-1 is a recognized pseudogene. The CDR3 region has the DNA TGTGCCAGCAGCAAAGAAGGGCAGGGGAGCTCCTACGAGCAGTACTTC. Residues: CASSKEGQGSSYEQYF.